A selection of T cell receptor beta chains follows, all from one sample in a study of blood T cell repertoires in COVID-19. Libraries were prepared by immunoSEQ multiplex PCR; TCRdb keeps only in-frame clonotypes and omits some of them. The repertoire holds just over 650,000 clones, with 90% as singletons. The sequenced sample was peripheral blood. These TCRs come from a woman younger than 30 with acute or convalescent COVID-19. CDR3s include the opening cysteine and the closing phenylalanine or tryptophan. The D gene is left open where the match is weak. Where a row states a size, it is once, few, many or the class of an expanded clone; other rows omit it.

d_call clone_size j_call cdr3_length v_call cdr3_aa cdr3_nt
TRBD1 NA TRBJ2-7 14 TRBV15 CATSSTGVRYEQYF TGTGCCACCAGCAGCACAGGGGTTAGGTACGAGCAGTACTTC
NA NA TRBJ2-1 13 TRBV30 CAWSAPRGGEQFF TGTGCCTGGAGTGCCCCCAGGGGCGGTGAGCAGTTCTTC
NA NA TRBJ1-4 13 TRBV30 CAWSVGLGEKLFF TGTGCCTGGAGTGTAGGACTAGGTGAAAAACTGTTTTTT
TRBD1 NA TRBJ1-2 18 TRBV18 CASSPEQGARISGHGYTF TGTGCCAGCTCCCCGGAACAGGGGGCCAGGATTTCCGGACATGGCTACACCTTC
NA NA TRBJ2-7 14 TRBV23-1 CASSQVSQGDEQYF TGCGCCAGCAGTCAAGTTTCCCAAGGGGACGAGCAGTACTTC
NA NA TRBJ2-7 14 TRBV6-2/TRBV6-3 CASHYSLGLYEQYF TGTGCCAGCCATTACTCGCTAGGCCTCTACGAGCAGTACTTC
NA NA TRBJ1-5 15 TRBV2 CASSSRRAGLVSQHF TGTGCCAGCAGCTCAAGGAGGGCAGGGTTGGTGTCCCAGCATTTT
TRBD1 few TRBJ1-1 14 TRBV15 CATSVRAGGPEAFF TGTGCCACCAGCGTGAGAGCAGGGGGCCCTGAAGCTTTCTTT
TRBD2 NA TRBJ2-7 15 TRBV11-1 CASRPRSGGLGEQYF TGTGCCAGCAGACCCCGAAGCGGGGGGCTTGGCGAGCAGTACTTC
NA NA TRBJ2-5 14 TRBV5-6 CASSPGGLVETQYF TGTGCCAGCAGCCCCGGCGGCCTAGTGGAGACCCAGTACTTC
NA NA TRBJ2-5 15 TRBV3-1/TRBV3-2 CASSQQSTGQETQYF TGTGCCAGCAGTCAACAGTCTACGGGCCAAGAGACCCAGTACTTC
NA NA TRBJ1-1 15 TRBV5-4 CASSASLRQNTEAFF TGTGCCAGCAGCGCCTCACTGAGACAGAACACTGAAGCTTTCTTT
TRBD1 NA TRBJ1-2 15 TRBV11-2 CASSLPPGQGYGYTF TGTGCCAGCAGCTTACCTCCGGGACAGGGGTATGGCTACACCTTC
TRBD2 NA TRBJ2-1 15 TRBV5-6 CASSLAPSGVPEQFF TGTGCCAGCAGCTTGGCGCCTAGCGGGGTCCCAGAGCAGTTCTTC